The rows below give T cell receptor beta chains drawn from one sample of a study of shared clonotypes between healthy human individuals. Clones were read by immunoSEQ multiplex PCR, and TCRdb kept only the in-frame ones, dropping some. The sample records some 450,000 clones, roughly 80% being singletons. Source material: PBMCs. The receptors originated from a woman between 40 and 50 years old in good health. Some clones in this sample may be carry-over from other donors' samples. The CDR3 runs from the conserved cysteine through the conserved F or W. Fields, in order: D gene, clone size, J gene, CDR3 length, V gene, CDR3 protein, CDR3 DNA. The D gene is left open where the match is weak. Clone size, where shown, is once, few, many, or a class for clones that have expanded.

.	.	TRBJ1-5	16	TRBV27	CASSLRGLNSNQPQHF	TGTGCCAGCAGTCTAAGAGGACTAAATAGCAATCAGCCCCAGCATTTT
.	.	TRBJ2-1	16	TRBV5-1	CASSLGVGSLHNEQFF	TGCGCCAGCAGCTTGGGAGTCGGGAGTCTCCACAATGAGCAGTTCTTC
.	.	TRBJ2-3	14	TRBV11-2	CASSLGGYTDTQYF	TGTGCCAGCAGCTTAGGCGGTTACACAGATACGCAGTATTTT
TRBD2	.	TRBJ2-7	15	TRBV11-2	CASSFGGRVSSEQYF	TGTGCCAGCAGCTTTGGTGGGAGGGTGTCCTCCGAGCAGTACTTC
.	.	TRBJ2-5	11	TRBV20-1	CSETRAETQYF	TGCAGTGAGACTAGGGCGGAGACCCAGTACTTC
.	.	TRBJ2-2	14	TRBV5-1	CASSGSKNTGELFF	TGCGCCAGCAGCGGGAGTAAGAACACCGGGGAGCTGTTTTTT
.	many	TRBJ1-1	12	TRBV5-6	CASSFGLTEAFF	TGTGCCAGCAGCTTTGGTTTGACTGAAGCTTTCTTT
.	.	TRBJ2-1	15	TRBV19	CASTIGGTSYNEQFF	TGTGCCAGTACCATAGGTGGGACATCCTACAATGAGCAGTTCTTC
TRBD1	.	TRBJ1-2	13	TRBV29-1	CSVEWTGSYGYTF	TGCAGCGTTGAGTGGACAGGGAGCTATGGCTACACCTTC
.	.	TRBJ2-2	17	TRBV15	CATSRGWVETNTGELFF	TGTGCCACCAGCAGAGGCTGGGTGGAAACGAACACCGGGGAGCTGTTTTTT
.	.	TRBJ1-1	14	TRBV5-5	CASSLVAVNTEAFF	TGTGCCAGCAGCTTGGTGGCGGTGAACACTGAAGCTTTCTTT
.	.	TRBJ2-1	13	TRBV7-9	CARAPVASNEQFF	TGTGCCAGGGCTCCGGTAGCAAGCAATGAGCAGTTCTTC
TRBD1	.	TRBJ2-7	13	TRBV28	CASSSGQGYEQYF	TGTGCCAGCAGTTCCGGACAGGGTTACGAGCAGTACTTC
.	.	TRBJ1-1	14	TRBV28	CASSLIRDNTEAFF	TGTGCCAGCAGTTTAATCAGGGACAACACTGAAGCTTTCTTT
.	.	TRBJ2-2	15	TRBV5-1	CASSPPMDLTGELFF	TGCGCCAGCAGCCCGCCGATGGACCTCACCGGGGAGCTGTTTTTT
.	.	TRBJ1-2	11	TRBV2	CASSELYGYTF	TGTGCCAGCAGTGAACTCTATGGCTACACCTTC
TRBD2	.	TRBJ2-2	14	TRBV9	CASTREGITGELFF	TGTGCCAGCACACGGGAGGGCATCACCGGGGAGCTGTTTTTT
.	.	TRBJ2-2	17	TRBV5-1	CASSLAPPSELAGELFF	TGCGCCAGCAGCTTGGCCCCACCTAGCGAGTTAGCCGGGGAGCTGTTTTTT
.	.	TRBJ1-4	16	TRBV5-1	CASSSQPTAGDEKLFF	TGCGCCAGCAGCTCACAACCGACAGCCGGCGATGAAAAACTGTTTTTT
.	.	TRBJ1-2	12	TRBV30	CAGDRANYGYTF	TGTGCCGGTGACAGAGCTAACTATGGCTACACCTTC
.	.	TRBJ2-7	13	TRBV6-1	CASSEIRGYEQYF	TGTGCCAGCAGTGAAATCAGGGGATACGAGCAGTACTTC
.	.	TRBJ2-2	13	TRBV19	CASSIYESGELFF	TGTGCCAGTAGTATTTACGAGTCCGGGGAGCTGTTTTTT
.	many	TRBJ2-7	14	TRBV10-2	CASSDLDGAYEQYF	TGCGCCAGCAGTGATTTGGACGGAGCCTACGAGCAGTACTTC
.	.	TRBJ1-4	16	TRBV5-1	CASSLRQASLNEKLFF	TGCGCCAGCAGCCTCAGACAGGCCTCCCTAAATGAAAAACTGTTTTTT
TRBD2	.	TRBJ2-3	14	TRBV12-5	CASSGMLSTDTQYF	TGTGCTAGTAGCGGGATGCTAAGCACAGATACGCAGTATTTT
TRBD1	.	TRBJ2-1	15	TRBV27	CASSYRTGGNNEQFF	TGTGCCAGCAGTTATCGGACAGGGGGCAACAATGAGCAGTTCTTC
.	few	TRBJ2-1	12	TRBV15	CATSSTASKQFF	TGTGCCACCAGCTCGACAGCTAGTAAGCAGTTCTTC
.	.	TRBJ2-2	16	TRBV9	CASSVGGQANTGELFF	TGTGCCAGCAGCGTAGGGGGACAAGCGAACACCGGGGAGCTGTTTTTT
TRBD2	once	TRBJ2-1	16	TRBV6-5	CASSYPGTSVYNEQFF	TGTGCCAGCAGTTACCCCGGGACTAGCGTGTACAATGAGCAGTTCTTC
.	.	TRBJ2-5	15	TRBV7-9	CASSTQTGYKETQYF	TGTGCCAGCAGCACTCAGACAGGCTACAAAGAGACCCAGTACTTC
TRBD1	.	TRBJ2-7	15	TRBV11-2	CASRKGADSSYEQYF	TGTGCCAGCAGAAAGGGGGCAGATTCCTCCTACGAGCAGTACTTC
TRBD2	.	TRBJ2-7	13	TRBV28	CASVAGASNEQYF	TGTGCCAGCGTAGCGGGAGCTAGTAACGAGCAGTACTTC
.	few	TRBJ1-2	13	TRBV7-8	CASSFGHSYGYTF	TGTGCCAGCAGCTTCGGGCACAGCTATGGCTACACCTTC
TRBD1	.	TRBJ1-1	15	TRBV30	CAWSRGTGRSTEAFF	TGTGCCTGGAGCAGAGGGACAGGGAGAAGCACTGAAGCTTTCTTT
.	few	TRBJ1-1	13	TRBV4-2	CASSQDHLGQAFF	TGTGCCAGCAGCCAAGATCATCTTGGACAAGCTTTCTTT
.	few	TRBJ2-3	16	TRBV7-9	CASSDPDGLRTDTQYF	TGTGCCAGCAGCGACCCGGACGGACTCCGCACAGATACGCAGTATTTT
.	.	TRBJ2-1	13	TRBV18	CASSPPISYEQFF	TGTGCCAGCTCACCTCCCATTAGCTATGAGCAGTTCTTC
.	.	TRBJ1-5	13	TRBV7-2	CASSLGAGQPQHF	TGTGCCAGCAGCCTGGGGGCCGGTCAGCCCCAGCATTTT
.	.	TRBJ2-2	13	TRBV25-1	CASSERNTGELFF	TGTGCCAGCAGTGAGAGGAACACCGGGGAGCTGTTTTTT
.	.	TRBJ2-5	12	TRBV6-5	CASLGQQETQYF	TGTGCCAGCCTTGGACAGCAAGAGACCCAGTACTTC
.	.	TRBJ1-1	14	TRBV5-1	CASRPGPADTEAFF	TGCGCCAGCAGACCGGGCCCGGCGGACACTGAAGCTTTCTTT
.	few	TRBJ1-3	16	TRBV10-3	CAISETSPDSGNTIYF	TGTGCCATCAGTGAAACCTCGCCGGACTCTGGAAACACCATATATTTT
.	.	TRBJ2-7	14	TRBV19	CASSIRAGSYEQYF	TGTGCCAGTAGTATAAGGGCAGGATCCTACGAGCAGTACTTC
.	.	TRBJ1-1	14	TRBV25-1	CASSGRSGYTEAFF	TGTGCCAGCAGTGGCCGTTCAGGGTACACTGAAGCTTTCTTT
.	.	TRBJ1-2	15	TRBV7-2	CASSLEPGPNYGYTF	TGTGCCAGCAGCTTAGAACCAGGGCCCAACTATGGCTACACCTTC